This T cell receptor (beta chain) was profiled in a study of beta chain features in type 1 diabetes. Study-wide findings and caveats: For cells with high TCR expression, cDNA sequencing could yield over-representation. There was a moderate but significant shortening of TCRB CDR3s in all four CD4+ subsets of Type 1 diabetes patients.

Staining for CD45RO/CCR7/CD25/CD127/CD95/CD27 allowed sorting of CD4+ naive, central memory, regulatory and stem cell-like memory cells. Note on this clone: Its cognate antigen is unknown.

Sequencing targeted expressed TCRB transcripts, as all isolated RNA had been reverse transcribed. Libraries were prepared by immunoSEQ multiplex PCR; TCRdb keeps only in-frame clonotypes and omits some of them. This sample carries about half a million clones, around 28% of them seen once, and the ten largest clones take 0.05% to 0.07%. This clonotype originated in a man aged 18-30 years in good health. The sample taken for sequencing was naive CD4+ T cells from blood.

The CDR3 region is CASSIITGNSYEQYF. The DNA of the CDR3 is TGTGCCAGTAGTATAATCACAGGGAACTCCTACGAGCAGTACTTC. The rearrangement links TRBV19 to TRBJ2-7; possibly TRBD1 for D (6 bases). V was shortened by 2 bases and J by 0 bases, with 11 bases between the two germline ends. The CDR3 length is 15 residues. CDR1 is LNHDA, CDR2 SQIVND, per germline (reference sequence). Full variable domain (outside the CDR3, taken from reference TRBV19 and TRBJ2-7): DGGITQSPKYLFRKEGQNVTLSCEQNLNHDAMYWYRQDPGQGLRLIYYSQIVNDFQKGDIAEGYSVSREKKESFPLTVTSAQKNPTAFYLCASSIITGNSYEQYFGPGTRLTVT.